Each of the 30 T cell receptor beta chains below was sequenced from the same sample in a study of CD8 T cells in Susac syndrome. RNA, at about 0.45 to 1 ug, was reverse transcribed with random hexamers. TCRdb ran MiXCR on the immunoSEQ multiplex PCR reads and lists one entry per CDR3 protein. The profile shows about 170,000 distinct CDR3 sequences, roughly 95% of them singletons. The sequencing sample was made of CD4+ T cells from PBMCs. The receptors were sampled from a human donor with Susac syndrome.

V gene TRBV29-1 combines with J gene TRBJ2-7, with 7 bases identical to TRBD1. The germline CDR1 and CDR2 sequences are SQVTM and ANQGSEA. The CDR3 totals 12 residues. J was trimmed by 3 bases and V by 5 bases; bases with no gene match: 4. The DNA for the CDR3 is TGCAGCGTTAACAGGGGAAGCTACGAGCAGTACTTC. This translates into CSVNRGSYEQYF.

CDR3 in amino acids: CSASTPLAGVSEQYF. DNA of the CDR3: TGCAGTGCTAGTACCCCACTAGCGGGAGTATCCGAGCAGTACTTC. The rearrangement links TRBV20-1 to TRBJ2-7; 11 positions match TRBD2. J lost 6 bases, V lost 3 bases, and 10 bases had no gene match. CDR1 DFQATT and CDR2 SNEGSKA come from the germline V gene (reference sequence). This CDR3 region has 15 residues.

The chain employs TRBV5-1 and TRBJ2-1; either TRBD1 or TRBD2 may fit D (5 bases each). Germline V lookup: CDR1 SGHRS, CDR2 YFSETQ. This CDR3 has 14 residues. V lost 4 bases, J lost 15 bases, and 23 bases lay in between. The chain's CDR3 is CASSPRDPSTRAFF. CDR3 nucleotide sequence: TGCGCCAGCAGCCCCAGGGACCCCAGCACCAGAGCGTTCTTC.

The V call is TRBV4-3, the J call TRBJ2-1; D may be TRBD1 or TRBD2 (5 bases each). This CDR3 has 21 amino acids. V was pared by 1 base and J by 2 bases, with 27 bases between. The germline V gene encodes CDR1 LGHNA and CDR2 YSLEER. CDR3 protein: CASSQGVGASGLPPAYNEQFF. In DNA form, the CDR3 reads TGCGCCAGCAGCCAAGGAGTTGGGGCATCCGGACTCCCCCCCGCCTACAATGAGCAGTTCTTC.

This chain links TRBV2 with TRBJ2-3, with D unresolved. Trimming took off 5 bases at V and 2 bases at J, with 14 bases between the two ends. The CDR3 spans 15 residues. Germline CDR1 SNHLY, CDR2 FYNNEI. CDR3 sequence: CASSSMTPPTDTQYF. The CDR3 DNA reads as TGTGCCAGCAGTTCAATGACACCTCCCACAGATACGCAGTATTTT.

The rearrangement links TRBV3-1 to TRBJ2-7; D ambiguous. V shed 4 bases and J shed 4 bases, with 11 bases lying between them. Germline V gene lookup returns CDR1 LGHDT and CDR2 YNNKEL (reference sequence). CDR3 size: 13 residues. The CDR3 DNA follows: TGTGCCAGCAGCCCCCTACTAAGTTACGAGCAGTACTTC. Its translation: CASSPLLSYEQYF.

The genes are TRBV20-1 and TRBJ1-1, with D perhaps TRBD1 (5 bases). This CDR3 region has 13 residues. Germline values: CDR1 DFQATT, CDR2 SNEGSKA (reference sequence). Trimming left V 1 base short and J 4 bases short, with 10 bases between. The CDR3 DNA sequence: TGCAGTGCTAGAGTTCCAGGGACCACTGAAGCTTTCTTT. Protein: CSARVPGTTEAFF.

CDR3 in amino acids: CASSPGPNRWQPQHF. CDR3 DNA: TGTGCCAGCAGTCCAGGGCCCAATCGGTGGCAGCCCCAGCATTTT. V gene TRBV12-3 or TRBV12-4 combines with J gene TRBJ1-5; TRBD1 is a possible D gene (5 bases). V was pared by 5 bases and J by 7 bases, with 18 bases between. The CDR3 extends over 15 amino acids.

Here the CDR3 reads CASLPTGTFYNEQFF. CDR3 sequence (DNA): TGTGCCAGCCTCCCAACAGGGACATTCTACAATGAGCAGTTCTTC. This chain uses TRBV2 with TRBJ2-1; TRBD1 might be the D (6 bases). Trimming pared 8 bases from V and 3 bases from J, leaving 17 bases between. The germline V gene encodes CDR1 SNHLY and CDR2 FYNNEI. The CDR3 is made up of 15 amino acids.

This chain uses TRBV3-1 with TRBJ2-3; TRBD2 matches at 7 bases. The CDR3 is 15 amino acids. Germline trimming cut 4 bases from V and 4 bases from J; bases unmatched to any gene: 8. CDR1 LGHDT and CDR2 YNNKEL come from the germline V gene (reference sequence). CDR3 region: CASSRGGSSADTQYF. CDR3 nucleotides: TGTGCCAGCAGCCGGGGCGGGAGTAGCGCAGATACGCAGTATTTT.

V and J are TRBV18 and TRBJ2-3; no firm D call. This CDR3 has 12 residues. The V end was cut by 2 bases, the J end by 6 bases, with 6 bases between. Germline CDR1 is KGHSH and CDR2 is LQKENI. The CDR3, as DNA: TGTGCCAGCTCACCATACTCCGATACGCAGTATTTT. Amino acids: CASSPYSDTQYF.

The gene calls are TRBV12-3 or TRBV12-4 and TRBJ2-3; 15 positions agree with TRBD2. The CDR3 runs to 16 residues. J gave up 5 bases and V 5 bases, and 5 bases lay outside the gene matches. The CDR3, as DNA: TGTGCCAGCAGTCCTGGACTAGCGGGAGGGCGAGATACGCAGTATTTT. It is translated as CASSPGLAGGRDTQYF.

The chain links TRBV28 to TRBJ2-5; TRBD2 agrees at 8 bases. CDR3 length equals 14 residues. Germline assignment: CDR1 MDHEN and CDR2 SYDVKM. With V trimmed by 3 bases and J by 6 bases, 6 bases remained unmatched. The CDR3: CASSFRGGPQTQYF. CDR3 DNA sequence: TGTGCCAGCAGTTTCCGGGGGGGCCCCCAGACCCAGTACTTC.

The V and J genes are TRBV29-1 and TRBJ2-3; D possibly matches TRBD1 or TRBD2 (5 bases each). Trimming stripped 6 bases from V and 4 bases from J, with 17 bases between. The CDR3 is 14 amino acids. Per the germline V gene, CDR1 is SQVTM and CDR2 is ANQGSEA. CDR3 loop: CSVKGRTGSDTQYF. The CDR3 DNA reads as TGCAGCGTCAAGGGACGGACGGGATCAGATACGCAGTATTTT.

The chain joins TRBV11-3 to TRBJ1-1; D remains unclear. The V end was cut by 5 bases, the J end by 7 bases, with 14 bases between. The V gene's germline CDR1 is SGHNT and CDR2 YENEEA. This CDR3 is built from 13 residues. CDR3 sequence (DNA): TGTGCCAGCAGCGCCAGACCCGGAGGTGAAGCTTTCTTT. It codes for CASSARPGGEAFF.

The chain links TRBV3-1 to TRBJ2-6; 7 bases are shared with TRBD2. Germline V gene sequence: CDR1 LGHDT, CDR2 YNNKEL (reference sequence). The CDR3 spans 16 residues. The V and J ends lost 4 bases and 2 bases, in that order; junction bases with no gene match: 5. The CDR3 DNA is TGTGCCAGCAGCCTCCTAAGCGGGACTGGGGCCAACGTCCTGACTTTC. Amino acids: CASSLLSGTGANVLTF.

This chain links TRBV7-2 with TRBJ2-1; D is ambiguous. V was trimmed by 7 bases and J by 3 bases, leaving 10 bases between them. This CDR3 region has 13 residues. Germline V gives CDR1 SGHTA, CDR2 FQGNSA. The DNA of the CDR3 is TGTGCCAGCACCCAAAGGAGCTACAATGAGCAGTTCTTC. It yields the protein CASTQRSYNEQFF.

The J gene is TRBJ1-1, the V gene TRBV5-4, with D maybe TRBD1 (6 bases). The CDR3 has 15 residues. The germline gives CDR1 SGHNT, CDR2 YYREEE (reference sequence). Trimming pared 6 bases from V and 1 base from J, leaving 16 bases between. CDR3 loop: CASNDPRGANTEAFF. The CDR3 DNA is TGTGCCAGCAACGATCCTCGGGGGGCGAACACTGAAGCTTTCTTT.

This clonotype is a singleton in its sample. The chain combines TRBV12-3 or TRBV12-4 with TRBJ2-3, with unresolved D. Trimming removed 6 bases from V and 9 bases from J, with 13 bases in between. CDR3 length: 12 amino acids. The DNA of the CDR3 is TGTGCCAGCAGCTCGGTCCAGAGGACGCAGTATTTT. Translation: CASSSVQRTQYF.

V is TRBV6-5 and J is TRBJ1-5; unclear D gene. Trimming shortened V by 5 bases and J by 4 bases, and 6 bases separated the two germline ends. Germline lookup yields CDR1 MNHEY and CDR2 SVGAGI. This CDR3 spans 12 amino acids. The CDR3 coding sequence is TGTGCCAGCAGTGGACCGAATCAGCCCCAGCATTTT. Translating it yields CASSGPNQPQHF.

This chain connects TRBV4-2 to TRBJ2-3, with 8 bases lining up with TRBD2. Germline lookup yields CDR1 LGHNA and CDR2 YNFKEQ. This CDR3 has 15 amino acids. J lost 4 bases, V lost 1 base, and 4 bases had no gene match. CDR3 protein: CASSQGGGRADTQYF. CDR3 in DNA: TGTGCCAGCAGCCAAGGCGGGGGGAGGGCAGATACGCAGTATTTT.

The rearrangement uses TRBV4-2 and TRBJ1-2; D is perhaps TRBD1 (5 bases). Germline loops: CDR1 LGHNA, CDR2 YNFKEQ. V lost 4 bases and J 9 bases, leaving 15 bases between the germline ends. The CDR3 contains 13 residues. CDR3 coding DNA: TGTGCCAGCAGCCCTAGTGCCGGGGCGAGCTACACCTTC. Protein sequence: CASSPSAGASYTF.

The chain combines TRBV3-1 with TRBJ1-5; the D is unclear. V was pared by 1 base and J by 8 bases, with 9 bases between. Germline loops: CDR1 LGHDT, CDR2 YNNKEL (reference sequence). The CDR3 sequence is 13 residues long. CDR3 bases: TGTGCCAGCAGCCAAGGTCCCGAGAAGCCCCAGCATTTT. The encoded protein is CASSQGPEKPQHF.

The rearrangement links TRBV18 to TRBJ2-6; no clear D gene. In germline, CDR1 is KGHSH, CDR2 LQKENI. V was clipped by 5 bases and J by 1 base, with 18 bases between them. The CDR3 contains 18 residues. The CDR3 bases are TGTGCCAGCTCATCAACCACTCGCCGCAATTCTGGGGCCAACGTCCTGACTTTC. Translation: CASSSTTRRNSGANVLTF.

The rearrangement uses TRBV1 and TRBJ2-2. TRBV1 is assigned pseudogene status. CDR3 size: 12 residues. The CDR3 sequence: CTSSQVVGELFF. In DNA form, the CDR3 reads TGCACCAGCAGCCAAGTCGTGGGGGAGCTGTTTTTT.

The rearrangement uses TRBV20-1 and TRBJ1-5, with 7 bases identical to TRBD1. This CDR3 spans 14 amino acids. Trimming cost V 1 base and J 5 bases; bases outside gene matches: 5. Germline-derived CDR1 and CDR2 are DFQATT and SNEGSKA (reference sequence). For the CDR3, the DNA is TGCAGTGCTAGAGGCGACAGGGTATATCAGCCCCAGCATTTT. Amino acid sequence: CSARGDRVYQPQHF.

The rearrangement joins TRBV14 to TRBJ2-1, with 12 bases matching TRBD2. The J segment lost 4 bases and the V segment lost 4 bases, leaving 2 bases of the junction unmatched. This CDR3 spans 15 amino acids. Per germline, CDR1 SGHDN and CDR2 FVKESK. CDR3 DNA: TGTGCCAGCAGCCCACTAGCGGGAGGTTACAATGAGCAGTTCTTC. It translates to CASSPLAGGYNEQFF.

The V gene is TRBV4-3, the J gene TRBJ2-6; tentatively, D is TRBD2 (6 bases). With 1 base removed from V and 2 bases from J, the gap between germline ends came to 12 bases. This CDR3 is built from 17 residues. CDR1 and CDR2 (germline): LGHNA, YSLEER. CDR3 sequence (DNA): TGCGCCAGCAGCCAAGCGTGGGAGGATACTGGGGCCAACGTCCTGACTTTC. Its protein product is CASSQAWEDTGANVLTF.

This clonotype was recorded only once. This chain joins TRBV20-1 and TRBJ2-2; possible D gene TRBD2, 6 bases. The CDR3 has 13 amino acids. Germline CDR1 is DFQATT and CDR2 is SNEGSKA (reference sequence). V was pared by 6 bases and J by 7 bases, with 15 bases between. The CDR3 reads CSASGDSFGELFF. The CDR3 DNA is TGCAGTGCCTCGGGGGATTCGTTCGGGGAGCTGTTTTTT.

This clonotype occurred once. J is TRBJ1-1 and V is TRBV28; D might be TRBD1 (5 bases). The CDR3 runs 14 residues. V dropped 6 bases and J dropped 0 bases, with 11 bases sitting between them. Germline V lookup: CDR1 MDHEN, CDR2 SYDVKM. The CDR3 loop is CASRLGPLNTEAFF. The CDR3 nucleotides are TGTGCCAGCAGATTGGGACCCTTGAACACTGAAGCTTTCTTT.